The 10 T cell receptor beta chains below come from one sample, sequenced in a study of Ad26.COV2.S vaccination and SARS-CoV-2 variants (dated by TCRdb to the early 2020s). Explained via the paper, the treatment or condition label denotes: roughly 20 received Ad26.COV2.S at low or high dose, single or two shots; roughly 5 received placebo; per-sample allocation not given. For vaccine and placebo recipients, repertoires were sequenced using samples collected on day 63 after the first injection. Libraries came from the immunoSEQ multiplex PCR assay. TCRdb took this table from immuneACCESS and kept in-frame rearrangements with V and J called. Such tables lack part of the clones; where checked against another copy, unresolved V genes explain under half of the gap, and the rest is unexplained. A total of some 400,000 clones appear in this sample, around 89% of them only once. The ten largest clones add up to around 1.8% of the sample.

Sequenced here: peripheral blood, sampled in a trial of Ad26.COV2.S vaccine versus placebo. These receptors were obtained from a person aged 18-65 years who received the Ad26.COV2.S COVID-19 vaccine or a placebo.

V is TRBV19 and J is TRBJ2-3; 9 bases agree with TRBD1. The CDR3 length is 15 residues. Germline V gives CDR1 LNHDA, CDR2 SQIVND (reference sequence). Trimming took 1 base from V and 6 from J; bases not matched to a gene: 5. The CDR3 nucleotides read TGTGCCAGTAGTATAGCGGGGACAGGGCAGGATACGCAGTATTTT. Its translation: CASSIAGTGQDTQYF.

The chain employs TRBV19 and TRBJ1-1; possibly TRBD1 for D (6 bases). The CDR3 spans 14 residues. CDR1 and CDR2 from the germline V gene are LNHDA and SQIVND (reference sequence). V gave up 5 bases and J gave up 1 base, with 11 bases separating them. CDR3 DNA sequence: TGTGCCAGTAGTTTTCTGGGACAGAACACTGAAGCTTTCTTT. This sequence encodes CASSFLGQNTEAFF.

The chain recombines TRBV30 with TRBJ1-6; D gene ambiguous. The germline V gene has CDR1 GTSNPN and CDR2 SVGIG (reference sequence). V was cut by 3 bases and J by 9 bases, with 12 bases left in between. The CDR3 has 13 amino acids. The CDR3 loop is CAWRAQGGSPLHF. The CDR3 nucleotides are TGTGCCTGGAGAGCCCAAGGAGGTTCACCCCTCCACTTT.

This clone has a count of ten or more. This chain uses TRBV15 with TRBJ2-6; perhaps TRBD2 as D (7 bases). CDR3 size: 16 residues. V lost 8 bases and J 0 bases, leaving 14 bases between the germline ends. Germline lookup yields CDR1 LNHNV and CDR2 YYDKDF (reference sequence). The CDR3 DNA reads as TGTGCCACCGGGGGGGCCCCTCTCTCTGGGGCCAACGTCCTGACTTTC. This sequence encodes CATGGAPLSGANVLTF.

The chain couples TRBV19 to TRBJ1-1; D gene unclear. The CDR3 loop spans 15 amino acids. Per the germline V gene, CDR1 is LNHDA and CDR2 is SQIVND (reference sequence). Trimming cost V 6 bases and J 2 bases, with 16 bases left between them. The CDR3 DNA reads as TGTGCCAGTAGCCCTTTTGGCGGACCTAACACTGAAGCTTTCTTT. This encodes CASSPFGGPNTEAFF.

V and J are TRBV4-1 and TRBJ2-7; D call uncertain. Trimming shortened V by 3 bases and J by 3 bases, and 9 bases separated the two germline ends. The germline CDR1 and CDR2 sequences are MGHRA and YSYEKL. The CDR3 is made up of 13 amino acids. CDR3 nucleotide sequence: TGCGCCAGCAGCCACAGTTACAACTACGAGCAGTACTTC. This codes for CASSHSYNYEQYF.

J is TRBJ1-1 and V is TRBV14, with D uncertain. The CDR3 has 13 residues. Trimming left V 4 bases short and J 6 bases short, with 12 bases between. Germline V gene sequence: CDR1 SGHDN, CDR2 FVKESK. The CDR3 nucleotides are TGTGCCAGCAGCCCCAACCCTTTCGCTGAAGCTTTCTTT. It encodes CASSPNPFAEAFF.

V is TRBV6-1 and J is TRBJ1-6; maybe TRBD1 (6 bases). This CDR3 has 15 amino acids. Trimming shortened V by 1 base and J by 6 bases, and 10 bases separated the two germline ends. The germline V gene encodes CDR1 MNHNS and CDR2 SASEGT. The CDR3 region is CASSEGGGGNSPLHF. CDR3 nucleotides: TGTGCCAGCAGTGAAGGTGGGGGCGGTAATTCACCCCTCCACTTT.

The V gene is TRBV28, the J gene TRBJ2-1; TRBD1 matches 8 bases. The CDR3 is 16 amino acids. Germline V gene sequence: CDR1 MDHEN, CDR2 SYDVKM. V lost 6 bases and J lost 0; bases outside the gene matches: 7. In DNA form, the CDR3 reads TGTGCCAGCAGACTACGACAGGGGAGCTCCTACAATGAGCAGTTCTTC. Protein product: CASRLRQGSSYNEQFF.

A few counts support this clone. The chain has TRBV6-2 or TRBV6-3 and TRBJ1-5, with unresolved D. Trimming stripped 3 bases from V and 6 bases from J, with 12 bases between. The CDR3 has 14 amino acids. Germline CDR1 and CDR2: MNHEY and SVGEGT. The DNA for the CDR3 is TGTGCCAGCAGTTATTCGGCAGAGGGTCAGCCCCAGCATTTT. This sequence encodes CASSYSAEGQPQHF.